Listed below are T cell receptor beta chains from one sample, sequenced in a study of monozygotic twins with inflammatory bowel disease. TCRdb re-called the 5' RACE reads and catalogs CDR3 proteins one per entry, DNA excluded. The sample totals roughly 150,000 distinct CDR3 sequences; its top ten clones hold more than 0.95%. Sequenced: blood. The receptors were sampled from a human donor with ulcerative colitis or Crohn's disease, or a healthy co-twin of an affected twin (not recorded which). Each CDR3 is given with its conserved first and last residue.

length: 14; V: TRBV28; J: TRBJ2-3; CDR3: CASRGVSLTDTQYF
length: 14; V: TRBV5-1; J: TRBJ2-1; CDR3: CASRGLAGENEQFF
length: 13; V: TRBV3-1; J: TRBJ2-1; CDR3: CASSRRGGNEQFF
length: 12; V: TRBV20-1; J: TRBJ2-7; CDR3: CSGETGLGEQYF
length: 12; V: TRBV19; J: TRBJ2-1; CDR3: CASRGSYNEQFF
length: 14; V: TRBV29-1; J: TRBJ2-2; CDR3: CSARGSLSTGELFF
length: 15; V: TRBV6-5; J: TRBJ1-6; CDR3: CASSYSSSYNSPLHF
length: 15; V: TRBV15; J: TRBJ1-2; CDR3: CATSREGQAIYGYTF
length: 15; V: TRBV18; J: TRBJ2-7; CDR3: CASSPTGTGSVEQYF
length: 16; V: TRBV5-1; J: TRBJ2-1; CDR3: CASSFTSGRAYNEQFF
length: 14; V: TRBV5-1; J: TRBJ2-1; CDR3: CASSSGLAHNEQFF
length: 13; V: TRBV6-5; J: TRBJ2-6; CDR3: CASLSSGANVLTF
length: 12; V: TRBV9; J: TRBJ2-7; CDR3: CASSPDPGEQYF
length: 14; V: TRBV30; J: TRBJ2-4; CDR3: CAWRTGVESDIQYF
length: 16; V: TRBV6-1; J: TRBJ2-6; CDR3: CASSEWDNSGANVLTF
length: 15; V: TRBV7-8; J: TRBJ2-1; CDR3: CASSLGTGGFDEQFF
length: 13; V: TRBV29-1; J: TRBJ2-1; CDR3: CSVEGVSGNEQFF
length: 13; V: TRBV6-5; J: TRBJ2-7; CDR3: CASRRDEVYEQYF
length: 15; V: TRBV7-2; J: TRBJ1-5; CDR3: CASSLGTGINQPQHF